This TCR beta chain was documented in a study of T-cell reconstitution after alpha-beta-depleted transplantation in children. Germline CDR1 reads SGHTA; CDR2 reads FQGNSA. Between the trimmed V and J ends, which lost 0 bases and 3 bases, there was a span of 9 bases. This CDR3 is 15 amino acids long. This clonotype was counted between two and nine times. A TCRbeta library incorporating unique molecular identifiers was prepared. TCRdb used MiXCR to reprocess the PCR reads, holding one entry per CDR3 protein. The sample has roughly 590,000 distinct CDR3 sequences, around a sixth seen once. The chain combines TRBV7-2 with TRBJ2-1, with D possibly TRBD1 on 5 matching bases. The source material was PBMCs from the stem cell graft donor, sampled from the stem cell graft. The TCR originated in a human donor who donated a stem cell graft to a child with acute myeloid leukemia. CDR3 bases: TGTGCCAGCAGCTTAGCCCAGGGTGGCTACAATGAGCAGTTCTTC. Amino acid sequence: CASSLAQGGYNEQFF.